The TCR beta chain described here comes from a study of T cells in Graves' hyperthyroidism and ophthalmopathy. Researchers amplified the TCR beta CDR3 regions from RNA transcripts. HTBI primers were employed in a first-round RT-PCR of the TCR CDR3. TCRdb re-called the multiplex PCR reads through MiXCR, storing one row per CDR3 protein. The sample shows about 210,000 distinct CDR3 sequences, roughly 18% of them seen only once. The CDR3 is 13 amino acids. V shed 7 bases, J shed 3 bases, and the junction held 7 bases outside the gene matches. Germline lookup yields CDR1 DFQATT and CDR2 SNEGSKA (reference sequence). A word on this clonotype: A much larger clone sits a single nucleotide away, making a read error possible.

The receptor comes from a man in his fifties with Graves' hyperthyroidism. The sample consisted of blood. The chain links TRBV20-1 to TRBJ2-3; 7 nucleotides match TRBD1. CDR3 sequence reads: CSVTGVRTDTQYF. CDR3 bases: TGCAGTGTTACAGGGGTGAGGACAGATACGCAGTATTTT.